The entry below gives a single T cell receptor (beta chain) sequence along with its context. Its target antigen remains unknown. It has no much larger one-base neighbor in the sample; base qualities were not kept. The sample is drawn from a study of neurological immune-mediated disorders (dated by TCRdb to the late 2010s). About the study as a whole: Using UMI-based sequencing, the study compared peripheral blood TCR-beta repertoires from patients with HTLV-I-associated myelopathy (HAM/TSP), patients with multiple sclerosis, and healthy controls. The cohort comprised approximately 67 subjects: roughly 14 HAM/TSP patients, around 34 multiple sclerosis patients and 20 or so healthy controls. The 90 to 120 TCR-beta libraries covered PBMC samples along with longitudinal samples, technical triplicates, and paired sorted CD4+ and CD8+ T-cell subsets. The paper's findings and limits, for the study overall: No identical CDR3 amino acid sequences were shared among expanded clones across subjects, suggesting private TCR-beta repertoires in all groups. TCR clonal expansion was greatest in HAM/TSP patients and smallest in MS patients, who ranked below even healthy controls.

cDNA was synthesized by template-switch 5'RACE using a primer carrying a 10-nucleotide random unique molecular identifier by which each TCR transcript was tagged. Every sequencing run yielded over 160 million TCR-beta sequences covering 15-18 subjects. The RNeasy kit was used for extraction of total RNA. The KAPA Real-time Library Amplification kit was used to amplify TCR-beta VDJ regions with primers targeting the TCR constant region and the 5'RACE anchor. A first PCR added sample indexes and Illumina adaptors, after which a second PCR increased the library yield. After purification with Ampure beads, the TCR product of roughly 650 bp was size-selected on a 2% E-gel SizeSelection system. Library quality was checked on a Bioanalyzer, concentration was measured with Qubit, and libraries were quantified with the Kapa Library Quantification kit before pooling. An Illumina HiSeq 2500 sequenced the libraries paired-end 2 x 150 bp. To increase sequence diversity, roughly 24-32% phiX was spiked into each library pool. As for how the authors treated the data: Quality-filtered reads were processed with the UMI-based MiGEC pipeline, and over 75% of raw TCR sequences were removed by the MiGEC pipeline during error correction. VDJ genes were aligned to IMGT germline references, and each clonotype was defined by a unique CDR3 amino acid sequence together with V-J genes. Clonal expansion, Shannon diversity and CDR3 relatedness (CalcPairwiseDistances, ClusterSamples) were evaluated with VDJtools, and phylogenetic trees were built with CLCbio workbench. A clone was classed as expanded if it had 8 or more unique UMIs, a cutoff based on coefficient-of-variation modelling across technical triplicates. TCRdb reanalyzed the raw reads on its own, using fastp at Q25 for trimming and MiXCR for clone calling, and kept in-frame beta chains. All rows with the same CDR3 protein become a single entry with the most common DNA and genes. It is TCRdb's table, rather than the study itself, that gives the V and J calls and clone size. The sample table holds just over 30,000 distinct CDR3 sequences, of which 4% were seen once. The top ten hold nearly 25% of the sample.

Blood bank volunteers in Maryland, USA served as the healthy controls. Sorted-subset TCR libraries were prepared from around 1 million sorted CD4+ or CD8+ T cells. Peripheral blood was subjected to Ficoll-Hypaque density gradient centrifugation to isolate PBMCs, which were then cryopreserved in liquid nitrogen. Paired sorted CD4+ and CD8+ subsets came from healthy controls, HAM/TSP patients and MS patients. What was sequenced was CD4+ T cells from blood. This TCR was sampled from a woman between 35 and 50 years old in good health.

The CDR3 protein is CASGRGTTDTQYF. The nucleotide sequence reads TGCGCCAGCGGAAGGGGAACCACAGATACGCAGTATTTT. This chain is built from TRBV10-2 and TRBJ2-3; tentative D gene TRBD1, with 5 bases matching. Deletion took 8 bases off V and 2 bases off J, with a span of 11 bases between the germline ends. The CDR3 covers 13 residues, taking in both the cysteine and the phenylalanine. The retained sequence is limited to the CDR3, 39 bases, with the frame set at the first base. The germline V gene provides CDR1 WSHSY and CDR2 SAAADI.